Sequencing of this TCR beta chain was carried out in a study of CD8+ T cells in alopecia areata. Treatment here: oral pan-JAK inhibitor, 5-10 mg twice daily. The CDR3 totals 15 residues. CDR1 is MDHEN, CDR2 SYDVKM, per germline. The V and J ends lost 7 bases and 2 bases respectively, with 15 bases between them. Once RNA had been extracted, it was reverse transcribed into cDNA to act as the sequencing template. Data came from immunoSEQ multiplex PCR; TCRdb stores just in-frame clones and leaves some out. The repertoire holds about 200,000 clones, with about three fifths as singletons. The chain carries TRBV28 and TRBJ2-1; possibly TRBD1 for D (5 bases). This clonotype was sampled from a human donor with alopecia areata. This specimen consisted of CD4+ T cells sorted from blood, obtained at week 4, from a patient treated with tofacitinib. The DNA of the CDR3 is TGTGCCAGCACCTCCCCAGGGAACCCCTACAATGAGCAGTTCTTC. It yields the protein CASTSPGNPYNEQFF.